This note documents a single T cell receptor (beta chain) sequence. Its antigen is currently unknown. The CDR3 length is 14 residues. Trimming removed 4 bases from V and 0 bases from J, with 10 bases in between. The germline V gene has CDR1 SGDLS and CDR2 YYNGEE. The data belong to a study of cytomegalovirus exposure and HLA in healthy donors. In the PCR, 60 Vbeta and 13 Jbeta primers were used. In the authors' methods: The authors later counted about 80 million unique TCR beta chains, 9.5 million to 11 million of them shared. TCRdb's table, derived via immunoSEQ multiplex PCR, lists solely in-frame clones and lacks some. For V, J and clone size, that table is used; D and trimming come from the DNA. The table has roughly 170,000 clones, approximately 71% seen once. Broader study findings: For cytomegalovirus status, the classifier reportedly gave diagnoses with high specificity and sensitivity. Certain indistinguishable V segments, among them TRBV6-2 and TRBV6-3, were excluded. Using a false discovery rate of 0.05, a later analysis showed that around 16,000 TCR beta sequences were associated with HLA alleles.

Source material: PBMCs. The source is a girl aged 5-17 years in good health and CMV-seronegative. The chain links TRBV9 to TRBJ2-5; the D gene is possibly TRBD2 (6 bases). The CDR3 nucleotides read TGTGCCAGCAGCATTCGGGGGAACCAAGAGACCCAGTACTTC. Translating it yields CASSIRGNQETQYF.